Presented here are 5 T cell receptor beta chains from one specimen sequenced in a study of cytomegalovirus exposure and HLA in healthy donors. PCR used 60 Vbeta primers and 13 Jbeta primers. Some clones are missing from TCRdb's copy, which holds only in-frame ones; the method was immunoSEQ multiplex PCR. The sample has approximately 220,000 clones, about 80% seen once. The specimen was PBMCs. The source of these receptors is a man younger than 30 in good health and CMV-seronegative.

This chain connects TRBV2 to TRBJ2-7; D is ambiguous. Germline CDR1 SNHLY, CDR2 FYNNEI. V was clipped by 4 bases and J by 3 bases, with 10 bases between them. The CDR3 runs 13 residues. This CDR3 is CASSGDKLYEQYF. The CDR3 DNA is TGTGCCAGCAGTGGCGACAAACTCTACGAGCAGTACTTC.

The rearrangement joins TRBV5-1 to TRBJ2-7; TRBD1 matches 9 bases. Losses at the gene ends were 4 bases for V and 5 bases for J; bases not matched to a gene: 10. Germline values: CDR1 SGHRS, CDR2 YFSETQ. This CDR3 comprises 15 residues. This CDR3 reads CASSPQGQGPHEQYF. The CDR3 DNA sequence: TGCGCCAGCAGCCCTCAGGGACAGGGACCCCACGAGCAGTACTTC.

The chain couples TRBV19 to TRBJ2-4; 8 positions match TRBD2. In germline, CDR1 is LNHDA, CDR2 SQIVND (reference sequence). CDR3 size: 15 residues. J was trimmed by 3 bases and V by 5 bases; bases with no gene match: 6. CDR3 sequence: CASSPSGSGKNIQYF. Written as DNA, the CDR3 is TGTGCCAGTAGTCCCAGCGGGAGTGGCAAAAACATTCAGTACTTC.

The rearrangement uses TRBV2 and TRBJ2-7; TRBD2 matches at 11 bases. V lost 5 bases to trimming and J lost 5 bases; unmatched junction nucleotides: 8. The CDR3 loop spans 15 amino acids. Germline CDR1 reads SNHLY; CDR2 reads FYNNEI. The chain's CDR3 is CASSPLLAGVNEQYF. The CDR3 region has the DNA TGTGCCAGCAGTCCCTTACTAGCGGGAGTGAACGAGCAGTACTTC.

The DNA for the CDR3 is TGTGCCAGCAGTGTTCTGAGTAGCACCATATATTTT. Translating it yields CASSVLSSTIYF. The genes are TRBV2 and TRBJ1-3, with D unclear. Germline-derived CDR1 and CDR2 are SNHLY and FYNNEI. Trimming cost V 4 bases and J 9 bases, with 10 bases left between them. The CDR3 totals 12 residues.